The 7 T cell receptor beta chains below all came from one sample that was sequenced in a study of cytomegalovirus exposure and HLA in healthy donors. The PCR made use of 60 Vbeta and 13 Jbeta primers. TCRdb's table, derived via immunoSEQ multiplex PCR, lists solely in-frame clones and lacks some. The repertoire holds roughly 250,000 clones, just under 85% seen once, with roughly 2% in the top ten. The material sequenced was PBMCs. Receptors originate from a woman aged 40 to 50 in good health and CMV-seropositive.

CDR3 DNA sequence: TGTGCCATCTCCGGGACTCCTTACAATGAGCAGTTCTTC. Residues: CAISGTPYNEQFF. The gene calls are TRBV6-1 and TRBJ2-1, with D tentatively TRBD2 (6 bases). The CDR3 contains 13 residues. V lost 10 bases, J lost 4 bases, and 14 bases lay in between. The germline CDR1 and CDR2 sequences are MNHNS and SASEGT.

V is TRBV7-9 and J is TRBJ1-5, with D possibly being TRBD1 (6 bases). The CDR3 is 16 residues long. V shed 5 bases and J shed 4 bases, with 18 bases lying between them. Germline CDR1 is SEHNR and CDR2 is FQNEAQ (reference sequence). The CDR3: CASSHSQGSGNQPQHF. The DNA of the CDR3 is TGTGCCAGCAGCCACTCCCAGGGGTCGGGGAATCAGCCCCAGCATTTT.

The chain joins TRBV27 to TRBJ1-2, with TRBD1 matching over 9 bases. CDR3 length: 15 amino acids. With 4 bases clipped from V and 4 bases from J, the junction kept 7 bases outside the gene matches. CDR1 is MNHEY and CDR2 is SMNVEV in the germline V gene (reference sequence). The CDR3 region has the DNA TGTGCCAGCAGTTCAACAGGGGGCAGTGGCTATGGCTACACCTTC. Protein: CASSSTGGSGYGYTF.

This clone has a single count. V is TRBV5-6 and J is TRBJ2-7, with 8 positions matching TRBD2. CDR3 size: 15 residues. With V trimmed by 0 bases and J by 4 bases, 6 bases remained unmatched. Germline V gene lookup returns CDR1 SGHDT and CDR2 YYEEEE. CDR3 sequence reads: CASSLVAGGAYEQYF. In DNA form, the CDR3 reads TGTGCCAGCAGCTTGGTCGCGGGAGGAGCGTACGAGCAGTACTTC.

CDR3 bases: TGCGCCAGCAGCTTGGGCGGGACAGGGGGCTACGAGCAGTACTTC. Translating gives CASSLGGTGGYEQYF. This sequence joins TRBV5-1 and TRBJ2-5; TRBD1 aligns across 11 bases. The J call is doubtful: the DNA matches TRBJ2-7 better. CDR1 and CDR2 from the germline V gene are SGHRS and YFSETQ. CDR3 size: 15 residues.

V usage is TRBV9 and J usage is TRBJ2-1; possible D gene TRBD2, 5 bases. Trimming took 1 base from V and 4 from J, leaving 12 bases between them. The CDR3 has 15 residues. The V gene's germline CDR1 is SGDLS and CDR2 YYNGEE. The CDR3 nucleotides are TGTGCCAGCAGCGTATTGGGAGAACTATACAATGAGCAGTTCTTC. Amino acids: CASSVLGELYNEQFF.

There are a few counts of this clone. This chain links TRBV6-1 with TRBJ2-7; weak D call: TRBD2 (5 bases). The germline V gene has CDR1 MNHNS and CDR2 SASEGT. There are 13 residues in the CDR3. V was trimmed by 7 bases and J by 4 bases, leaving 14 bases between them. The chain's CDR3 is CASTLTGRYEQYF. CDR3 DNA: TGTGCCAGCACCCTAACGGGGAGATACGAGCAGTACTTC.